These 2 T cell receptor beta chains were all obtained from the same sample, sequenced in a study of cytotoxic CD8 clonotypes in ibrutinib-treated CLL. The assay was immunoSEQ multiplex PCR, and TCRdb's table has in-frame clones only and misses some. Here the sample spans hundreds of thousands of clones, approximately 80% being singletons. The sample here was PBMCs, taken before ibrutinib treatment. All receptors come from a human donor with chronic lymphocytic leukemia.

The CDR3 DNA follows: TGTGCCAAGGGGACTGACGTCCTAGGCTACACCTTC. It codes for CAKGTDVLGYTF. This chain connects TRBV2 to TRBJ1-2, with a weak D call TRBD1 (5 bases). From germline, CDR1 is SNHLY and CDR2 FYNNEI. Trimming removed 10 bases at V and 8 bases at J, with 17 bases between. The CDR3 runs to 12 residues. The entire variable domain, with the rest obtained from reference TRBV2 and TRBJ1-2, is as follows: EPEVTQTPSHQVTQMGQEVILRCVPISNHLYFYWYRQILGQKVEFLVSFYNNEISEKSEIFDDQFSVERPDGSNFTLKIRSTKLEDSAMYFCAKGTDVLGYTFGSGTRLTVV.

This chain joins TRBV2 and TRBJ1-5, with 8 bases identical to TRBD1. The CDR3 totals 15 residues. Germline assignment: CDR1 SNHLY and CDR2 FYNNEI. The V and J ends lost 8 bases and 6 bases, in that order; junction bases with no gene match: 12. CDR3 bases: TGTGCCAGCGGGGTCCTTGGACAGGGCGGTCAGCCCCAGCATTTT. It codes for CASGVLGQGGQPQHF.